These 22 T cell receptor beta chains share one sample of origin, sequenced in a study of OX40 agonist ivuxolimab in advanced cancers. The library was prepared using the immunoSEQ multiplex PCR assay. Held by TCRdb, this immuneACCESS table contains in-frame sequences only and omits some clones. Under half of the omission traces to an unresolved V gene where checked; the cause of the rest is unknown. The sample includes 72,000 or so clones, with roughly 90% observed a single time. The ten largest clonotypes hold about 1.3% of the sample. The source material was CD4+ or CD8+ T cells sorted from blood, sampled in a trial of the OX40 agonist ivuxolimab. The receptors here all came from an adult with an advanced solid tumor such as melanoma, head and neck, liver or kidney cancer.

The rearrangement joins TRBV15 to TRBJ2-3; 11 bases line up with TRBD2. Germline V lookup: CDR1 LNHNV, CDR2 YYDKDF (reference sequence). This CDR3 has 21 residues. The junction had 14 bases not matched to a gene; V was cut back by 0 bases and J by 0 bases. In nucleotides, the CDR3 is TGTGCCACCAGCAGAGATCGGGCTAGCGGGGGGCTGCAACTTAGCACAGATACGCAGTATTTT. Translated, it gives CATSRDRASGGLQLSTDTQYF.

The J gene is TRBJ2-3, the V gene TRBV18, with D possibly being TRBD2 (6 bases). V lost 2 bases and J 4 bases, leaving 10 bases between the germline ends. Per germline, CDR1 KGHSH and CDR2 LQKENI. The CDR3 covers 14 residues. As DNA, the CDR3 is TGTGCCAGCTCACCAATGGGGGAGGCAGATACGCAGTATTTT. It yields the protein CASSPMGEADTQYF.

J is TRBJ2-5 and V is TRBV2; 8 bases map to TRBD2. CDR1 and CDR2 (germline): SNHLY, FYNNEI. V dropped 7 bases and J dropped 1; count of bases not matched to a gene: 8. The CDR3 spans 15 residues. CDR3 amino acids: CASKLAATFQETQYF. CDR3 in DNA: TGTGCCAGCAAACTAGCGGCAACCTTCCAAGAGACCCAGTACTTC.

The chain uses TRBV4-1 and TRBJ2-1; tentative D call: TRBD2 (5 bases). Germline V lookup: CDR1 MGHRA, CDR2 YSYEKL. This CDR3 is built from 12 residues. With 3 bases removed from V and 9 bases from J, the gap between germline ends came to 9 bases. The CDR3 reads CASSHSSGEQFF. The DNA of the CDR3 is TGCGCCAGCAGCCATTCCAGCGGTGAGCAGTTCTTC.

The rearrangement uses TRBV6-5 and TRBJ1-1, with 8 nucleotides matching TRBD1. CDR3 length: 16 amino acids. Germline V CDR1 and CDR2: MNHEY, SVGAGI. V shed 4 bases and J 7 bases; nucleotides not matched to a gene: 14. The CDR3 bases are TGTGCCAGCAGTTTCAACGGGCAGGGGGCCGTTGGTGAAGCTTTCTTT. Its translation: CASSFNGQGAVGEAFF.

This clone has just one count. This chain connects TRBV2 to TRBJ2-1, with 9 bases lining up with TRBD2. The CDR3 covers 17 residues. CDR1 SNHLY and CDR2 FYNNEI come from the germline V gene. The V segment lost 6 bases and the J segment 7 bases; nucleotides outside the gene matches: 16. Here the CDR3 reads CASRSAGGTGRLNEQFF. In DNA, the CDR3 is TGTGCCAGCAGGTCAGCGGGAGGAACGGGTCGTTTAAATGAGCAGTTCTTC.

The rearrangement uses TRBV19 and TRBJ2-7, with TRBD2 identical over 12 bases. Trimming took 9 bases from V and 0 from J; bases not matched to a gene: 6. This CDR3 comprises 15 residues. Germline CDR1 LNHDA, CDR2 SQIVND (reference sequence). DNA for the CDR3: TGTGCCAGCCAACTAGCGGGAGGATACTCCTACGAGCAGTACTTC. Its protein is CASQLAGGYSYEQYF.

The chain joins TRBV29-1 to TRBJ2-5, with D tentatively TRBD1 (5 bases). Germline assignment: CDR1 SQVTM and CDR2 ANQGSEA. This CDR3 contains 12 residues. Trimming removed 2 bases from V and 8 bases from J, with 12 bases in between. This CDR3 reads CSVEKGVLTQYF. CDR3 DNA: TGCAGCGTTGAAAAAGGGGTTCTTACCCAGTACTTC. The complete variable domain, with remaining parts taken from reference TRBV29-1 and TRBJ2-5, reads SAVISQKPSRDICQRGTSLTIQCQVDSQVTMMFWYRQQPGQSLTLIATANQGSEATYESGFVIDKFPISRPNLTFSTLTVSNMSPEDSSIYLCSVEKGVLTQYFGPGTRLLVL.

This rearrangement joins TRBV15 to TRBJ2-4, with D maybe TRBD2 (5 bases). CDR1 LNHNV and CDR2 YYDKDF come from the germline V gene (reference sequence). Between the trimmed V and J ends, which lost 1 base and 0 bases, there was a span of 7 bases. The CDR3 consists of 15 residues. CDR3 sequence reads: CATSRGAGAKNIQYF. The CDR3 DNA follows: TGTGCCACCAGCAGAGGGGCGGGAGCCAAAAACATTCAGTACTTC. Filled out from reference TRBV15 and TRBJ2-4, the complete variable domain reads DAMVIQNPRYQVTQFGKPVTLSCSQTLNHNVMYWYQQKSSQAPKLLFHYYDKDFNNEADTPDNFQSRRPNTSFCFLDIRSPGLGDTAMYLCATSRGAGAKNIQYFGAGTRLSVL.

This clone occurred once. A junction boundary mismatches the germline segment, possibly from a read error. The rearrangement links TRBV7-7 to TRBJ2-1; 7 bases are shared with TRBD2. This CDR3 has 15 amino acids. Germline V lookup: CDR1 SSHAT, CDR2 FNYEAQ (reference sequence). CDR3 DNA: TGTGCTAGCAGCCTAAGTGGGGGGGAGCACAATGAGCAGTTCTTC. It codes for CASSLSGGEHNEQFF.

The chain couples TRBV2 to TRBJ2-5; D unclear. Germline CDR1 reads SNHLY; CDR2 reads FYNNEI. The CDR3 contains 11 residues. V was pared by 8 bases and J by 5 bases, with 9 bases between. CDR3 coding DNA: TGTGCCAGCCTACAAGGGGAGACCCAGTACTTC. Amino acid sequence: CASLQGETQYF. The entire variable domain, with the rest obtained from reference TRBV2 and TRBJ2-5, is as follows: EPEVTQTPSHQVTQMGQEVILRCVPISNHLYFYWYRQILGQKVEFLVSFYNNEISEKSEIFDDQFSVERPDGSNFTLKIRSTKLEDSAMYFCASLQGETQYFGPGTRLLVL.

This clone came up once. This chain links TRBV9 with TRBJ1-3; no clear D. CDR3 size: 13 residues. Germline loops: CDR1 SGDLS, CDR2 YYNGEE. The ends were cut back, 4 bases at V and 2 bases at J, with 7 bases in the middle. The CDR3 protein is CASSPDTGNTIYF. In nucleotides, the CDR3 is TGTGCCAGCAGCCCAGACACTGGAAACACCATATATTTT.

The chain uses TRBV19 and TRBJ2-7; D is possibly TRBD1 or TRBD2 (5 bases each). Germline CDR1 and CDR2: LNHDA and SQIVND (reference sequence). The CDR3 contains 14 residues. V lost 7 bases to trimming and J lost 0 bases, with 13 bases between them. The CDR3 nucleotides are TGTGCCAGTAAGATTGAGGGGAGCTCCTACGAGCAGTACTTC. This codes for CASKIEGSSYEQYF.

The chain carries TRBV5-1 and TRBJ2-7; 9 bases match TRBD1. After removal of 0 bases from V and 5 bases from J, the junction contained 3 bases not matched to a gene. The CDR3 sequence is 14 residues long. Germline loops: CDR1 SGHRS, CDR2 YFSETQ. The CDR3 region has the DNA TGCGCCAGCAGCTTGGGGGGACAGGGCAACGAGCAGTACTTC. Protein: CASSLGGQGNEQYF.

This clone has a handful of counts. This chain joins TRBV15 and TRBJ2-3; D gene uncertain. Germline V gene lookup returns CDR1 LNHNV and CDR2 YYDKDF (reference sequence). There are 16 residues in the CDR3. Trimming took 3 bases from V and 2 from J, leaving 15 bases between them. As DNA, the CDR3 is TGTGCCACCAGCAGGGACCGGCCGGAGACCACAGATACGCAGTATTTT. This encodes CATSRDRPETTDTQYF.

The CDR3 loop reads CASSGDRGVATNEKLFF. The CDR3 bases are TGTGCCAGCAGCGGTGACAGGGGAGTAGCGACTAATGAAAAACTGTTTTTT. J is TRBJ1-4 and V is TRBV9; 8 bases fit TRBD1. This CDR3 has 17 amino acids. J lost 2 bases, V lost 3 bases, and 9 bases had no gene match. CDR1 is SGDLS, CDR2 YYNGEE, per germline.

The J gene is TRBJ2-3, the V gene TRBV7-3; 11 positions match TRBD1. The J segment lost 6 bases and the V segment lost 5 bases, leaving 4 bases of the junction unmatched. The CDR3 has 14 residues. Germline V CDR1 and CDR2: SGHTA, FQGTGA. The CDR3 loop is CASSRTGGPDTQYF. For the CDR3, the DNA is TGTGCCAGCAGCCGGACAGGGGGCCCGGATACGCAGTATTTT.

The chain has TRBV28 and TRBJ1-5; possible D gene TRBD1, 5 bases. Germline V gene sequence: CDR1 MDHEN, CDR2 SYDVKM. The CDR3 has 14 amino acids. Trimming removed 2 bases at V and 6 bases at J, with 11 bases between. CDR3 residues: CASSLVGGGQPQHF. CDR3 nucleotide sequence: TGTGCCAGCAGTTTAGTCGGGGGGGGTCAGCCCCAGCATTTT.

The chain has TRBV12-2 and TRBJ2-1; TRBD2, the D gene given by the table, was not confirmed from the DNA. TRBV12-2 is assigned pseudogene status. The CDR3 length is 16 residues. Here the CDR3 DNA reads TGTGCAAGTCGCCCGCGGGGCGGGGGGGCCCACGGTGAGCAGTTCTTC. Encoded protein: CASRPRGGGAHGEQFF.

The chain has TRBV11-3 and TRBJ2-7; D is ambiguous. V lost 4 bases and J 0 bases, leaving 7 bases between the germline ends. The CDR3 contains 13 residues. CDR1 is SGHNT, CDR2 YENEEA, per germline. The CDR3 reads CASSSQSSYEQYF. CDR3 DNA sequence: TGTGCCAGCAGCTCCCAGTCCTCCTACGAGCAGTACTTC.

The V gene is TRBV5-4, the J gene TRBJ2-3; D remains unclear. CDR3 size: 13 residues. CDR1 is SGHNT, CDR2 YYREEE, per germline (reference sequence). Trimming pared 0 bases from V and 4 bases from J, leaving 6 bases between. CDR3 in amino acids: CASSLDRPDTQYF. The CDR3 DNA sequence: TGTGCCAGCAGCTTGGATCGCCCAGATACGCAGTATTTT.

This chain joins TRBV6-6 and TRBJ2-3; D uncertain. Germline assignment: CDR1 MNHNY and CDR2 SVGAGI (reference sequence). The CDR3 is made up of 11 amino acids. The V end lost 2 bases, the J end lost 5 bases, and 2 bases lay between the germline ends. The CDR3 DNA sequence: TGTGCCAGCAGTTACGGAGATACGCAGTATTTT. Amino acid sequence: CASSYGDTQYF.